This T cell receptor (beta chain) came from a study of neurological immune-mediated disorders. With 6 bases removed from V and 10 bases from J, the gap between germline ends came to 19 bases. CDR3 length: 14 residues. The germline gives CDR1 MNHEY, CDR2 SMNVEV (reference sequence). The table lists this clonotype with many counts. Its target is unknown. Broader study findings: Multiple sclerosis patients had less TCR clonal expansion than even healthy controls, unlike HTLV-1-associated myelopathy. The absence of shared CDR3 amino acid sequences among expanded clones across subjects suggests private repertoires in all groups.

As for the cDNA, it was generated by 5'RACE with 10-nucleotide random UMIs. MiXCR was run by TCRdb on the 5' RACE reads, yielding one entry per CDR3 protein. The top ten clones hold about 10% of a sample with roughly 50,000 distinct CDR3 sequences, approximately 11% of them seen once. The sequenced sample consisted of PBMCs. The J gene is TRBJ2-1, the V gene TRBV27, with unresolved D. This clonotype was obtained from a woman aged 55-75 years with HTLV-1-associated myelopathy (HAM/TSP). The CDR3 DNA is TGTGCCAGCAGCCCACCCGCCCAGACTGCGGAGCAGTTCTTC. Translating gives CASSPPAQTAEQFF.